These T cell receptor beta chains were read from a single sample in a study of CD8+ T cells in alopecia areata. Clones were sequenced by immunoSEQ multiplex PCR, and TCRdb holds only the in-frame ones, with some missing. This table holds 95,000 to 120,000 clones, almost 60% found once. Material: CD8+ T cells sorted from blood. Receptor source: a human donor in good health. Each CDR3 is given without its conserved first and last residue.

TRBV5-6,ASSFGTWQETQY
TRBV27,ASSLKGRTRGIVGAF
TRBV7-8,ASSSTLGVEETQY
TRBV6-5,ASRPAPYMAWEQY
TRBV4-2,ASSQGETEQY
TRBV5-1,ASSPRTGDPGELF
TRBV6-5,ASSYFRDRDEKLF
TRBV14,ASSRYAGELF
TRBV13,ASSSGTGGEAF
TRBV5-6,ASSLTSSNEQF
TRBV5-1,ASSFTGSYEQY
TRBV27,ASKSVTEAF
TRBV7-2,ASTLTGMEQF
TRBV2,ASSEARTARTSYEQY
TRBV7-6,ASSPSTGGFYGYT
TRBV13,ASRDEAPNSPLH
TRBV2,ASSDTTGQGRTNYGYT
TRBV7-9,ASSSSTGTFHEQY
TRBV25-1,ASSVAGAYNEQF
TRBV30,AWSVAAGGPNYGYT
TRBV13,ASSSEPGGRQETQY
TRBV5-1,ASSLGGPPYEQY
TRBV27,ASSSRFLPVLYSYEQY
TRBV5-1,ASHRPSGGPDNEQF
TRBV7-2,ASSLPPFYEQY
TRBV4-1,ASSPPGPAPGELF
TRBV6-5,ASTYFETQY
TRBV5-6,ASSHDLRQEEAF
TRBV2,ASSERGGADTQY
TRBV5-6,ASSSGLVYEQY
TRBV6-1,ASSDPPAGADNEQF
TRBV4-1,ASSQRQGENTEAF
TRBV5-6,ASSSRDSPGGDEKLF
TRBV4-2,ASSQTDYHEQY
TRBV5-6,ASSPTSEGNTGELF
TRBV6-6,ASIPLGGRIETQY
TRBV13,ASRQTPYEQY
TRBV5-1,ASSLVGYQDEQY
TRBV4-1,ASSHWPRGAGTDTQY
TRBV28,ASSPTSGAYEQY
TRBV29-1,SVEAVLPKAGYT
TRBV5-1,ASSQDKTYEQY
TRBV6-5,ASSYRDLAPYEQY
TRBV7-9,ASSEKSSPGTDEQF
TRBV5-1,ASSLGLPVSYEQY
TRBV6-5,ASSYLQPTDTQY
TRBV5-4,ASSWTGRGDDSNQPQH
TRBV19,ASSFYGTPSYEQY
TRBV5-1,ASSWELSTEAF
TRBV29-1,SARLDAEFSYEQY
TRBV5-1,ASSLVRTGLNTEAF
TRBV27,ASSLTGLAGGRETQY
TRBV11-2,ASSLKTQY
TRBV2,ASSEMVTADRETYEQY
TRBV27,ASSLRFFDEQF
TRBV2,ASRQGAGTEAF
TRBV28,ASSLLVEQY
TRBV4-2,ASSQGSGELF